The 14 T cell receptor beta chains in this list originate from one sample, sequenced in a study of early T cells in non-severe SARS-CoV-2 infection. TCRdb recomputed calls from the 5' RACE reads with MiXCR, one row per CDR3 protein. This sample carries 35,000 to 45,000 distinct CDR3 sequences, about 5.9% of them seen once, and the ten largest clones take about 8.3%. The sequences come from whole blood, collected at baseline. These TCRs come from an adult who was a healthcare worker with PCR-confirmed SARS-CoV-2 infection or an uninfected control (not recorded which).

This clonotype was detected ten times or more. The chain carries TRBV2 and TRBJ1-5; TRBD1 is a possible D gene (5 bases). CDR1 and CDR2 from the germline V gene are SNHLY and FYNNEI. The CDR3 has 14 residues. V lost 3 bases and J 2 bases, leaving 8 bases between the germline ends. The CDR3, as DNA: TGTGCCAGCAGTGATCAAGGGGGCAATCAGCCCCAGCATTTT. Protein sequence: CASSDQGGNQPQHF. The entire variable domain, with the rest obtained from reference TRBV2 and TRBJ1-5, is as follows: EPEVTQTPSHQVTQMGQEVILRCVPISNHLYFYWYRQILGQKVEFLVSFYNNEISEKSEIFDDQFSVERPDGSNFTLKIRSTKLEDSAMYFCASSDQGGNQPQHFGDGTRLSIL.

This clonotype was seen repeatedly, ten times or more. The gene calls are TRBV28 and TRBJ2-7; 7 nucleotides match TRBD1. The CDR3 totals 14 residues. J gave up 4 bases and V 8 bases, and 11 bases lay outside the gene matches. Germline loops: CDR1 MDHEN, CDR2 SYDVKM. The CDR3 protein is CASGTNRGFYEQYF. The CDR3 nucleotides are TGTGCCAGCGGTACTAACAGGGGTTTTTACGAGCAGTACTTC.

The CDR3 sequence: CASSPRDSQETQYF. CDR3 coding DNA: TGTGCCAGCAGCCCCCGGGACAGCCAAGAGACCCAGTACTTC. This chain uses TRBV7-9 with TRBJ2-5, with TRBD1 matching 7 bases. V gave up 5 bases and J gave up 1 base; unmatched junction bases: 4. The V gene's germline CDR1 is SEHNR and CDR2 FQNEAQ (reference sequence). This CDR3 is built from 14 residues.

The CDR3 loop reads CASSSRPTRSEKLFF. The CDR3 DNA follows: TGTGCCAGCAGCTCACGGCCTACCAGGAGTGAAAAACTGTTTTTT. The chain combines TRBV5-4 with TRBJ1-4, with D hard to call. The V and J ends lost 3 bases and 7 bases respectively, with 16 bases between them. The V gene's germline CDR1 is SGHNT and CDR2 YYREEE (reference sequence). The CDR3 covers 15 residues.

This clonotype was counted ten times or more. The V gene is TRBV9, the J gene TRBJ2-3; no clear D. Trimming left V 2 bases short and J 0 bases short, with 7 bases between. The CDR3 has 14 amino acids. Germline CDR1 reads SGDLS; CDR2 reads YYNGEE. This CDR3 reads CASSVLTSTDTQYF. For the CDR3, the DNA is TGTGCCAGCAGCGTGTTGACAAGCACAGATACGCAGTATTTT. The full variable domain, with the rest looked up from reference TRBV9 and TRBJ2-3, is DSGVTQTPKHLITATGQRVTLRCSPRSGDLSVYWYQQSLDQGLQFLIQYYNGEERAKGNILERFSAQQFPDLHSELNLSSLELGDSALYFCASSVLTSTDTQYFGPGTRLTVL.

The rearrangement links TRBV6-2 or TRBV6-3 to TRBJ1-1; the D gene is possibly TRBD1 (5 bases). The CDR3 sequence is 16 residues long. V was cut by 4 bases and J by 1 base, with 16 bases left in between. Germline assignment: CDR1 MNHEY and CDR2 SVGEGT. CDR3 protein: CASSSSTGSRNTEAFF. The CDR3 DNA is TGTGCCAGCAGTTCCTCCACAGGATCCCGGAACACTGAAGCTTTCTTT.

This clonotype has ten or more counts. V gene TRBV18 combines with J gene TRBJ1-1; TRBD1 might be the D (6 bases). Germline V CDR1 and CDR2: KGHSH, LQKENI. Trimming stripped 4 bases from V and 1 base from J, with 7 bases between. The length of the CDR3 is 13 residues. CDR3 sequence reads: CASSRDKNTEAFF. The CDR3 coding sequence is TGTGCCAGCTCACGGGACAAGAACACTGAAGCTTTCTTT.

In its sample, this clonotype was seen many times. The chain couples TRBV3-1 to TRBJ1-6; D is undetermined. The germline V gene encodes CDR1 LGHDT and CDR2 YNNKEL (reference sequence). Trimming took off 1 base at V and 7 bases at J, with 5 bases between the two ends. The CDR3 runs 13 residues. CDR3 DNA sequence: TGTGCCAGCAGCCAAGGAGGGAATTCACCCCTCCACTTT. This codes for CASSQGGNSPLHF.

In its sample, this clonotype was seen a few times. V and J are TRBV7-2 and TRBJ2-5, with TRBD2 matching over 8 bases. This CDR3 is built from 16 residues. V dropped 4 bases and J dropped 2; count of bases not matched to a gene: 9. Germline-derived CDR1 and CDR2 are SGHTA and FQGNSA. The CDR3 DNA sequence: TGTGCCAGCAGCTCTCTCATTTTAGCGGGGCAAGAGACCCAGTACTTC. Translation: CASSSLILAGQETQYF.

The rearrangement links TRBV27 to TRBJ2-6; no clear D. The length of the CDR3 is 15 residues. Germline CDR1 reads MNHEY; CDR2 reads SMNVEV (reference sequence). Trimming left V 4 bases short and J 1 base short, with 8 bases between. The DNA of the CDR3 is TGTGCCAGCAGTTCCCGGTTGTCTGGGGCCAACGTCCTGACTTTC. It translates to CASSSRLSGANVLTF. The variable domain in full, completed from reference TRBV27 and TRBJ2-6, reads EAQVTQNPRYLITVTGKKLTVTCSQNMNHEYMSWYRQDPGLGLRQIYYSMNVEVTDKGDVPEGYKVSRKEKRNFPLILESPSPNQTSLYFCASSSRLSGANVLTFGAGSRLTVL.

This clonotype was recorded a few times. CDR3 in amino acids: CASSLGQTNTEAFF. The CDR3 DNA reads TGTGCCAGCAGTTTAGGACAGACGAACACTGAAGCTTTCTTT. The chain links TRBV27 to TRBJ1-1; weak D call: TRBD1 (6 bases). Trimming took off 2 bases at V and 1 base at J, with 8 bases between the two ends. This CDR3 contains 14 residues. Germline loops: CDR1 MNHEY, CDR2 SMNVEV (reference sequence).

The CDR3 region is CASSLPGTSYEQYF. Here the CDR3 DNA reads TGTGCCAGCAGTTTACCCGGGACATCCTACGAGCAGTACTTC. The chain carries TRBV2 and TRBJ2-7; D possibly corresponds to TRBD1 (6 bases). This CDR3 spans 14 amino acids. The germline gives CDR1 SNHLY, CDR2 FYNNEI. Deletions cut 5 bases from V and 1 base from J, with 12 bases between.

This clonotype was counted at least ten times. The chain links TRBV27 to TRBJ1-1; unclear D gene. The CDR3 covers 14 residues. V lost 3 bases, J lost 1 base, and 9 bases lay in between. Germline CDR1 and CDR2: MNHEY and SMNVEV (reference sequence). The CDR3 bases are TGTGCCAGCAGTTTGTACCAGAAGAACACTGAAGCTTTCTTT. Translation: CASSLYQKNTEAFF.

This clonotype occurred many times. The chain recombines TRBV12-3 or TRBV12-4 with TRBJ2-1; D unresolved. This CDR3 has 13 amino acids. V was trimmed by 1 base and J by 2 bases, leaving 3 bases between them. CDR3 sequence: CASSLVPYNEQFF. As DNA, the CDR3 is TGTGCCAGCAGTTTAGTCCCCTACAATGAGCAGTTCTTC.